Here is one T cell receptor beta chain with its context. The CDR3 covers 11 residues. The V gene end was trimmed by 7 bases and the J gene end by 11 bases; junction bases not matched to a gene: 5. Germline assignment: CDR1 LNHDA and CDR2 SQIVND (reference sequence). This sample is part of a study of shared clonotypes between healthy human individuals. TCRdb's copy holds only in-frame clones and misses some; the assay was immunoSEQ multiplex PCR. Of roughly 2 million clones in the sample, about 95% were seen once. In the naive CD8 group, cells lacked CD45RO and were positively selected for CCR7, so terminally differentiated effector memory CD45RA+ cells were left out.

The receptor's source is a man in his late teens or twenties in good health. V and J are TRBV19 and TRBJ2-3; TRBD1 aligns across 8 bases. The material sequenced was naive CD8+ T cells sorted from blood. For the CDR3, the DNA is TGTGCCAGTACCCGGACAGGGAAGCAGTATTTT. It specifies CASTRTGKQYF.